The present entry profiles one T cell receptor beta chain with its context. Its antigen is unidentified. The sample is drawn from a study of cytomegalovirus exposure and HLA in healthy donors. Study details: The 90 to 150 validation repertoires, a later analysis reported, used the same platform as the roughly 650 repertoires from the first cohort.

The CDR3 totals 15 residues. V gave up 4 bases and J gave up 3 bases, with 15 bases separating them. Germline CDR1 is GTSNPN and CDR2 is SVGIG (reference sequence). Repertoires were generated with immunoSEQ multiplex PCR, while TCRdb's copy carries only in-frame clones and drops some. The profile covers about 150,000 clones, with approximately 92% appearing a single time and 8% to 9.5% taken by the ten largest. General study findings and limits: There were under 200 TCR beta chains listed as cytomegalovirus-associated. Cytomegalovirus status was reportedly diagnosed by the classifier with high specificity and sensitivity.

Material for sequencing was PBMCs. The clonotype was recovered from a woman aged 18-29 years in good health and CMV-seropositive. V and J are TRBV30 and TRBJ1-4; no reliable D call. This CDR3 is CAWKETGTANEKLFF. The CDR3 DNA is TGTGCCTGGAAGGAGACGGGAACGGCTAATGAAAAACTGTTTTTT.